Listed here are 21 T cell receptor beta chains from one sample, sequenced in a study of blood T cell repertoires in COVID-19 (dated by TCRdb to between 2020 and 2021). Libraries were made using the immunoSEQ multiplex PCR assay. This is the immuneACCESS table as TCRdb keeps it, with only in-frame sequences that have V and J called. A part of the clones is gone; compared with another copy, unresolved V genes explain less than half, and the rest is unexplained. The sample includes hundreds of thousands of clones, with about 83% observed a single time. Clones ranked in the top ten supply 2% to 3% of the sample. The sequenced material came from peripheral blood. All receptors come from a middle-aged woman with active or convalescent COVID-19.

This chain joins TRBV28 and TRBJ1-1; D is possibly TRBD1 (5 bases). CDR1 and CDR2 from the germline V gene are MDHEN and SYDVKM. CDR3 length: 14 residues. V was cut by 5 bases and J by 7 bases, with 17 bases left in between. CDR3 nucleotide sequence: TGTGCCAGCAGTCTCGTGACAGATATCGGTGAAGCTTTCTTT. Its protein product is CASSLVTDIGEAFF. Together with reference TRBV28 and TRBJ1-1, the CDR3 gives the full variable domain: DVKVTQSSRYLVKRTGEKVFLECVQDMDHENMFWYRQDPGLGLRLIYFSYDVKMKEKGDIPEGYSVSREKKERFSLILESASTNQTSMYLCASSLVTDIGEAFFGQGTRLTVV.

This chain joins TRBV29-1 and TRBJ1-4; TRBD1 is a possible D gene (6 bases). The ends were cut back, 7 bases at V and 10 bases at J, with 13 bases in the middle. CDR3 size: 11 residues. Germline CDR1 and CDR2: SQVTM and ANQGSEA. The DNA of the CDR3 is TGCAGCGGATACAGGGACGGAAAACTGTTTTTT. As protein: CSGYRDGKLFF.

The V and J genes are TRBV6-2 or TRBV6-3 and TRBJ2-7; 12 positions agree with TRBD1. CDR1 and CDR2 from the germline V gene are MNHEY and SVGEGT. J lost 9 bases, V lost 5 bases, and 11 bases had no gene match. The CDR3 consists of 15 residues. The CDR3 DNA reads TGTGCCAGCAGTAACACCGGGACAGGGGGCGGAGGGCAGTACTTC. Amino acids: CASSNTGTGGGGQYF.

This chain connects TRBV14 to TRBJ1-1; D not certain. The CDR3 is 15 residues long. Trimming removed 1 base at V and 2 bases at J, with 11 bases between. Germline values: CDR1 SGHDN, CDR2 FVKESK. This chain's CDR3 is CASSQAGRKNTEAFF. The CDR3 nucleotides are TGTGCCAGCAGCCAAGCCGGCAGGAAAAACACTGAAGCTTTCTTT.

In this sample, this clone turned up once. V gene TRBV19 combines with J gene TRBJ1-1; TRBD1 is a possible D gene (5 bases). The CDR3 sequence is 13 residues long. CDR1 is LNHDA, CDR2 SQIVND, per germline (reference sequence). Trimming took 8 bases from V and 1 from J, leaving 11 bases between them. CDR3 DNA sequence: TGTGCCAGTTCCGTGGGGCCGAACACTGAAGCTTTCTTT. Its protein is CASSVGPNTEAFF.

The gene calls are TRBV5-6 and TRBJ2-7; TRBD2 agrees at 11 bases. The V gene end was trimmed by 2 bases and the J gene end by 6 bases; junction bases not matched to a gene: 10. Looked up from germline, CDR1 is SGHDT and CDR2 is YYEEEE. This CDR3 has 16 residues. The CDR3 DNA reads as TGTGCCAGCAGCTTCGAAAAACTAGCGGGAGTAACCGAGCAGTACTTC. Amino acid sequence: CASSFEKLAGVTEQYF.

This chain links TRBV7-2 with TRBJ1-1; a weak D match, TRBD1 (5 bases). The CDR3 covers 16 residues. Germline V gene lookup returns CDR1 SGHTA and CDR2 FQGNSA. The germline V and J ends were trimmed by 4 bases and 2 bases, with 17 bases remaining between them. CDR3 in DNA: TGTGCCAGCAGCTCCCCCGGGGGGGGGTTTAACACTGAAGCTTTCTTT. Protein sequence: CASSSPGGGFNTEAFF.

This chain uses TRBV15 with TRBJ1-4; D is uncertain. The CDR3 totals 14 residues. V was clipped by 5 bases and J by 3 bases, with 10 bases between them. From germline, CDR1 is LNHNV and CDR2 YYDKDF (reference sequence). The CDR3 loop is CATSRVISNEKLFF. The CDR3 nucleotides are TGTGCCACCAGCCGGGTAATATCTAATGAAAAACTGTTTTTT.

The chain links TRBV12-3 or TRBV12-4 to TRBJ2-1, with 7 bases aligning to TRBD1. V shed 4 bases, J shed 12 bases, and the junction held 6 bases outside the gene matches. The CDR3 runs 12 residues. This CDR3 is CASSSTGFGQFF. In nucleotides, the CDR3 is TGTGCCAGCAGTTCGACAGGGTTCGGGCAGTTCTTC.

The gene calls are TRBV9 and TRBJ2-3; D gene unclear. Trimming stripped 3 bases from V and 4 bases from J, with 12 bases between. There are 14 residues in the CDR3. Germline CDR1 reads SGDLS; CDR2 reads YYNGEE. The CDR3 spells CASSGQPKADTQYF. CDR3 nucleotides: TGTGCCAGCAGCGGGCAACCCAAAGCAGATACGCAGTATTTT.

A single count supports this clone. This chain links TRBV5-1 with TRBJ1-4; D not resolved. Germline loops: CDR1 SGHRS, CDR2 YFSETQ. V shed 1 base and J shed 7 bases, with 8 bases lying between them. The CDR3 loop spans 13 amino acids. CDR3 loop: CASSLSGGEKLFF. The CDR3 DNA reads as TGCGCCAGCAGCTTGTCCGGAGGTGAAAAACTGTTTTTT.

The chain employs TRBV19 and TRBJ1-5, with 9 bases aligning to TRBD1. Looked up from germline, CDR1 is LNHDA and CDR2 is SQIVND (reference sequence). This CDR3 is built from 18 residues. V dropped 2 bases and J dropped 0; count of bases not matched to a gene: 8. CDR3 residues: CASSIYSGTGYSNQPQHF. The CDR3 DNA sequence: TGTGCCAGTAGTATATACTCCGGGACAGGGTATAGCAATCAGCCCCAGCATTTT.

The table lists this clone with many counts. The rearrangement links TRBV28 to TRBJ1-2; D remains ambiguous. In germline, CDR1 is MDHEN, CDR2 SYDVKM. The CDR3 runs 15 residues. With 5 bases removed from V and 2 bases from J, the gap between germline ends came to 15 bases. CDR3 sequence (DNA): TGTGCCAGCAGTCCCCTTTGGTCCACAAACTATGGCTACACCTTC. It yields the protein CASSPLWSTNYGYTF.

This clone appeared a single time. V gene TRBV6-1 combines with J gene TRBJ2-7; D might be TRBD1 (6 bases). CDR3 length: 17 residues. In germline, CDR1 is MNHNS, CDR2 SASEGT. V shed 2 bases and J shed 0 bases, with 17 bases lying between them. The CDR3 loop reads CASSEWAGQRSSYEQYF. The DNA of the CDR3 is TGTGCCAGCAGTGAATGGGCCGGACAGCGGAGCTCCTACGAGCAGTACTTC.

The chain carries TRBV28 and TRBJ1-4; D is uncertain. The CDR3 has 13 amino acids. The V end lost 5 bases, the J end lost 8 bases, and 12 bases lay between the germline ends. Germline CDR1 reads MDHEN; CDR2 reads SYDVKM. The DNA of the CDR3 is TGTGCCAGCAGTCCGGATAGCCGGGAAAAACTGTTTTTT. This gives the protein CASSPDSREKLFF.

J is TRBJ1-5 and V is TRBV6-2 or TRBV6-3; tentative D call: TRBD1 (5 bases). The CDR3 is 15 amino acids. Trimming stripped 4 bases from V and 3 bases from J, with 13 bases between. The V gene's germline CDR1 is MNHEY and CDR2 SVGEGT. CDR3 in amino acids: CASSSGGVDNQPQHF. The CDR3 DNA reads TGTGCCAGCAGTTCGGGAGGGGTCGACAATCAGCCCCAGCATTTT.

The genes are TRBV19 and TRBJ1-5; 11 bases are a match to TRBD1. J lost 4 bases, V lost 4 bases, and 21 bases had no gene match. Germline lookup yields CDR1 LNHDA and CDR2 SQIVND (reference sequence). The CDR3 loop spans 21 amino acids. The CDR3 protein is CASSKHSKPPGQGGLNQPQHF. The DNA of the CDR3 is TGTGCCAGTAGTAAGCACTCCAAGCCGCCGGGACAGGGGGGCCTTAATCAGCCCCAGCATTTT.

V is TRBV6-5 and J is TRBJ1-2; maybe TRBD1 (6 bases). With 6 bases removed from V and 2 bases from J, the gap between germline ends came to 10 bases. The CDR3 is 13 residues long. Germline CDR1 reads MNHEY; CDR2 reads SVGAGI. CDR3 sequence: CASRGGPNYGYTF. CDR3 DNA: TGTGCCAGCAGGGGGGGGCCCAACTATGGCTACACCTTC.

This chain links TRBV6-5 with TRBJ1-1; no reliable D call. The CDR3 contains 14 residues. Germline V gene data show CDR1 as MNHEY and CDR2 as SVGAGI. The V and J ends lost 2 bases and 0 bases respectively, with 7 bases between them. This CDR3 reads CASSYSSVNTEAFF. CDR3 coding DNA: TGTGCCAGCAGTTACAGCTCGGTGAACACTGAAGCTTTCTTT.

The rearrangement joins TRBV24-1 to TRBJ1-1; no clear D. The germline V gene encodes CDR1 KGHDR and CDR2 SFDVKD. V was clipped by 3 bases and J by 7 bases, with 11 bases between them. The CDR3 totals 13 residues. CDR3 bases: TGTGCCACCAGTGATGGCACCTTTGGTGAAGCTTTCTTT. This sequence encodes CATSDGTFGEAFF.

The chain couples TRBV11-1 to TRBJ1-1, with D unresolved. Deletions cut 4 bases from V and 5 bases from J, with 17 bases between. CDR3 length: 15 residues. Germline lookup yields CDR1 SGHAT and CDR2 FQDESV (reference sequence). The CDR3 DNA follows: TGTGCCAGCAGCTGGGCTGTAGGACGGGGAACTGAAGCTTTCTTT. It codes for CASSWAVGRGTEAFF.